This T cell receptor beta chain was recorded in a study of CD8 T cells in Susac syndrome. Sequencing of TCR beta was carried out in blood CD8+ and CD4+ T cells. TEMRA cells were FACS-enriched, and CD8+ and CD4+ T cells were isolated negatively. RNA, at roughly 0.5 to 1 ug, was reverse transcribed with random hexamers. A multiplex approach, immunoSEQ multiplex PCR, amplified TCR beta CDR3 across 54 Vbeta and 13 Jbeta. TCRdb re-derived calls from the immunoSEQ multiplex PCR reads in MiXCR, one entry per CDR3 protein. Of just over 80,000 distinct CDR3 sequences in the sample, approximately 94% were seen once. This clonotype came up once. CDR1 is MNHEY and CDR2 is SMNVEV in the germline V gene (reference sequence). CDR3 length: 14 residues. Trimming took off 5 bases at V and 3 bases at J, with 14 bases between the two ends.

The clonotype originates from a human donor in good health. This chain uses TRBV27 with TRBJ2-7; a possible D gene is TRBD1 (7 bases). Sequenced sample: CD8+ T cells from PBMCs. CDR3 in amino acids: CASSQGGKGYEQYF. CDR3 in DNA: TGTGCCAGCAGTCAGGGGGGAAAAGGCTACGAGCAGTACTTC.